A single sample gave rise to the 20 T cell receptor beta chains below, sequenced in a study of human versus mouse CDR3 diversity and MHC coevolution. This table comes from immunoSEQ multiplex PCR, and its TCRdb copy is limited to in-frame clones, with some not included. The table shows tens of thousands of clones, with 85% to 95% occurring only once. Sequencing was carried out using naive CD4+ T cells from blood. Described subset: CD45RO-negative CD62L-positive naive CD4 T cells. Source of these receptors: a person aged 25-75 years in good health.

The rearrangement links TRBV19 to TRBJ1-1, with a possible D match to TRBD1 (6 bases). Looked up from germline, CDR1 is LNHDA and CDR2 is SQIVND (reference sequence). The CDR3 consists of 14 residues. Trimming stripped 6 bases from V and 2 bases from J, with 13 bases between. CDR3 sequence (DNA): TGTGCCAGTAGAAGAAGACAGGATAACACTGAAGCTTTCTTT. Translating gives CASRRRQDNTEAFF.

This chain joins TRBV29-1 and TRBJ1-1, with 7 bases lining up with TRBD1. CDR3 length equals 12 residues. Germline assignment: CDR1 SQVTM and CDR2 ANQGSEA. V was clipped by 6 bases and J by 1 base; unmatched bases: 2. CDR3 amino acids: CSVDRENTEAFF. CDR3 nucleotides: TGCAGCGTCGACAGGGAGAACACTGAAGCTTTCTTT.

The V call is TRBV11-3, the J call TRBJ1-1; D unclear. Trimming took off 2 bases at V and 8 bases at J, with 12 bases between the two ends. The CDR3 has 13 amino acids. The germline gives CDR1 SGHNT, CDR2 YENEEA. DNA of the CDR3: TGTGCCAGCAGCTTAAGAGGCCCCGGGGAAGCTTTCTTT. It specifies CASSLRGPGEAFF.

The chain employs TRBV2 and TRBJ1-4; 7 bases align to TRBD1. V trimming: 6 bases; J trimming: 2 bases; junction bases outside the gene matches: 12. The V gene's germline CDR1 is SNHLY and CDR2 FYNNEI. CDR3 length: 17 amino acids. DNA for the CDR3: TGTGCCAGCAGGCCGGGACAGAGGTTTCCGACTAATGAAAAACTGTTTTTT. Its translation: CASRPGQRFPTNEKLFF. Variable domain in full (rest from reference TRBV2 and TRBJ1-4): EPEVTQTPSHQVTQMGQEVILRCVPISNHLYFYWYRQILGQKVEFLVSFYNNEISEKSEIFDDQFSVERPDGSNFTLKIRSTKLEDSAMYFCASRPGQRFPTNEKLFFGSGTQLSVL.

The DNA for the CDR3 is TGTGCCTGGAGTGTAACAGCGGGAGAAAACAATGAGCAGTTCTTC. Encoded protein: CAWSVTAGENNEQFF. This chain uses TRBV30 with TRBJ2-1; 8 bases match TRBD2. The length of the CDR3 is 15 residues. The trim removed 0 bases at V and 5 bases at J, leaving 6 bases unmatched. Looked up from germline, CDR1 is GTSNPN and CDR2 is SVGIG (reference sequence). The whole variable domain, remainder taken from reference TRBV30 and TRBJ2-1, is SQTIHQWPATLVQPVGSPLSLECTVEGTSNPNLYWYRQAAGRGLQLLFYSVGIGQISSEVPQNLSASRPQDRQFILSSKKLLLSDSGFYLCAWSVTAGENNEQFFGPGTRLTVL.

This clone was detected only once. This sequence joins TRBV7-3 and TRBJ1-1; 8 nucleotides match TRBD1. CDR3 length: 15 amino acids. Germline lookup yields CDR1 SGHTA and CDR2 FQGTGA. V was clipped by 5 bases and J by 3 bases; unmatched bases: 8. For the CDR3, the DNA is TGTGCCAGCAGCCGGACAGGGCCAGGGGACACTGAAGCTTTCTTT. This sequence encodes CASSRTGPGDTEAFF. The full variable domain, in which reference TRBV7-3 and TRBJ1-1 provide the parts outside the CDR3, is GAGVSQTPSNKVTEKGKYVELRCDPISGHTALYWYRQSLGQGPEFLIYFQGTGAADDSGLPNDRFFAVRPEGSVSTLKIQRTERGDSAVYLCASSRTGPGDTEAFFGQGTRLTVV.

This chain joins TRBV5-1 and TRBJ1-1, with a possible D match to TRBD1 (6 bases). Trimming took off 4 bases at V and 0 bases at J, with 10 bases between the two ends. CDR1 is SGHRS and CDR2 is YFSETQ in the germline V gene. The CDR3 runs 14 residues. The CDR3 sequence: CASSLEGVNTEAFF. DNA of the CDR3: TGCGCCAGCAGCCTGGAGGGGGTGAACACTGAAGCTTTCTTT.

The rearrangement uses TRBV5-4 and TRBJ2-7, with 8 nucleotides matching TRBD1. From germline, CDR1 is SGHNT and CDR2 YYREEE (reference sequence). Unmatched junction bases numbered 6, after V lost 0 bases and J lost 1 base. The CDR3 spans 16 residues. The CDR3 nucleotides read TGTGCCAGCAGCTTGGCCGGACAGGGTACGTCCTACGAGCAGTACTTC. Protein: CASSLAGQGTSYEQYF.

About this clone itself: Other DNA sequences in this sample translate to the same CDR3. The chain couples TRBV7-3 to TRBJ2-7, with D perhaps matching TRBD1 (6 bases). The germline V gene encodes CDR1 SGHTA and CDR2 FQGTGA. Trimming left V 5 bases short and J 4 bases short, with 12 bases between. This CDR3 is built from 13 residues. The CDR3 DNA is TGTGCCAGCAGCAATGGACAGACATACGAGCAGTACTTC. Translated, it gives CASSNGQTYEQYF.

The rearrangement uses TRBV29-1 and TRBJ2-1; the match to TRBD2 covers 16 bases. The CDR3 loop spans 18 amino acids. Trimming cost V 4 bases and J 0 bases; bases outside gene matches: 6. The germline V gene has CDR1 SQVTM and CDR2 ANQGSEA. The CDR3 DNA sequence: TGCAGCGTTGCCGGGACTAGCGGGGGGGCAAGCTCCTACAATGAGCAGTTCTTC. It is translated as CSVAGTSGGASSYNEQFF.

This clone was observed once. The J gene is TRBJ2-5, the V gene TRBV29-1; no definite D call. V was pared by 2 bases and J by 4 bases, with 14 bases between. The CDR3 loop spans 14 amino acids. The germline V gene encodes CDR1 SQVTM and CDR2 ANQGSEA. The DNA for the CDR3 is TGCAGCGTTGAATTGACTCCTGAAAGAGAGACCCAGTACTTC. This sequence encodes CSVELTPERETQYF.

The chain links TRBV7-3 to TRBJ1-2; the D gene is possibly TRBD1 (6 bases). This CDR3 has 15 residues. Trimming took 5 bases from V and 8 from J, leaving 21 bases between them. Germline V lookup: CDR1 SGHTA, CDR2 FQGTGA. DNA of the CDR3: TGTGCCAGCAGCCAACGGACGTTACCTCAGGGGGGCTACACCTTC. The encoded protein is CASSQRTLPQGGYTF.

This clone occurred once. The V call is TRBV5-1, the J call TRBJ2-7; 10 bases agree with TRBD1. Germline CDR1 and CDR2: SGHRS and YFSETQ. The trim removed 5 bases at V and 5 bases at J, leaving 7 bases unmatched. The length of the CDR3 is 14 residues. The CDR3 here is CASSSTGGQNEQYF. The CDR3 nucleotides read TGCGCCAGCAGTTCGACAGGGGGCCAGAACGAGCAGTACTTC.

The chain employs TRBV7-2 and TRBJ2-7, with 7 bases lining up with TRBD1. The V gene's germline CDR1 is SGHTA and CDR2 FQGNSA. The CDR3 has 13 residues. V trimming: 5 bases; J trimming: 5 bases; junction bases outside the gene matches: 6. CDR3 loop: CASSPSRGNEQYF. In nucleotides, the CDR3 is TGTGCCAGCAGCCCAAGCAGGGGGAACGAGCAGTACTTC.

The sample holds one count of this clone. The chain has TRBV6-5 and TRBJ2-5; D is unresolved. Deletions cut 5 bases from V and 1 base from J, with 8 bases between. CDR1 and CDR2 (germline): MNHEY, SVGAGI. This CDR3 region has 13 residues. This CDR3 is CASSPSGQETQYF. The CDR3 DNA sequence: TGTGCCAGCAGTCCGTCCGGCCAAGAGACCCAGTACTTC.

With regard to this clone: Other DNA sequences of this sample code for an identical CDR3. V usage is TRBV28 and J usage is TRBJ2-7; 7 bases agree with TRBD1. The CDR3 extends over 12 amino acids. Germline values: CDR1 MDHEN, CDR2 SYDVKM. V dropped 6 bases and J dropped 4; count of bases not matched to a gene: 3. CDR3 nucleotide sequence: TGTGCCAGCAGCAGGACAGGATACGAGCAGTACTTC. Protein product: CASSRTGYEQYF.

This sequence joins TRBV5-6 and TRBJ2-5; maybe TRBD1 (5 bases). Germline V gene sequence: CDR1 SGHDT, CDR2 YYEEEE. The CDR3 has 13 amino acids. Trimming cost V 3 bases and J 5 bases, with 11 bases left between them. The CDR3 loop reads CASSSHPGETQYF. The CDR3 nucleotides read TGTGCCAGCAGCTCACACCCAGGGGAGACCCAGTACTTC.

The chain employs TRBV4-3 and TRBJ1-1, with D possibly being TRBD1 (6 bases). Per the germline V gene, CDR1 is LGHNA and CDR2 is YSLEER. The CDR3 length is 14 residues. Deletions cut 0 bases from V and 5 bases from J, with 10 bases between. CDR3 protein: CASSQDAGVTEAFF. CDR3 nucleotide sequence: TGCGCCAGCAGCCAAGACGCAGGGGTGACTGAAGCTTTCTTT.

The rearrangement uses TRBV28 and TRBJ1-1, with TRBD1 matching 11 bases. There are 11 residues in the CDR3. The germline V gene has CDR1 MDHEN and CDR2 SYDVKM. After removal of 8 bases from V and 11 bases from J, the junction contained 4 bases not matched to a gene. CDR3 residues: CASGQGADAFF. As DNA, the CDR3 is TGTGCCAGCGGACAGGGGGCCGACGCTTTCTTT.

The V and J genes are TRBV7-3 and TRBJ2-1, with 8 bases fitting TRBD2. Germline V gene data show CDR1 as SGHTA and CDR2 as FQGTGA. J lost 8 bases, V lost 5 bases, and 14 bases had no gene match. The CDR3 length is 16 residues. In DNA form, the CDR3 reads TGTGCCAGCAGCCCGACGGGGACTAGAGTATTCCATGAGCAGTTCTTC. Its protein product is CASSPTGTRVFHEQFF.